This passage covers 18 T cell receptor beta chains from one sample sequenced in a study of T cell responses to AZD1222 COVID-19 vaccine. Clones were read by immunoSEQ multiplex PCR, and TCRdb kept only the in-frame ones, dropping some. The table shows fewer than 120,000 clones, with over 85% occurring only once. The material sequenced was peripheral blood, taken 28 days after the second AZD1222 dose. The receptors originated from an adult who received the AZD1222 COVID-19 vaccine.

This clone appeared a single time. The V and J genes are TRBV7-2 and TRBJ2-3; 11 positions match TRBD1. CDR3 size: 15 residues. The V gene's germline CDR1 is SGHTA and CDR2 FQGNSA. V lost 5 bases and J lost 4; bases outside the gene matches: 5. CDR3 coding DNA: TGTGCCAGCAGCCCTGGGACAGGGGGGGCAGATACGCAGTATTTT. The encoded protein is CASSPGTGGADTQYF.

The chain employs TRBV2 and TRBJ1-1, with D unclear. The V end lost 3 bases, the J end lost 0 bases, and 11 bases lay between the germline ends. CDR1 and CDR2 (germline): SNHLY, FYNNEI. CDR3 length: 15 residues. The CDR3 coding sequence is TGTGCCAGCAGTGATGTTGGGAGCATGAACACTGAAGCTTTCTTT. It specifies CASSDVGSMNTEAFF.

The V gene is TRBV27, the J gene TRBJ1-5; 8 bases map to TRBD1. The germline gives CDR1 MNHEY, CDR2 SMNVEV (reference sequence). J lost 5 bases, V lost 8 bases, and 14 bases had no gene match. The CDR3 contains 16 residues. As DNA, the CDR3 is TGTGCCAGCTTCCCATGGGGGCAGGGGGCCCATCAGCCCCAGCATTTT. This codes for CASFPWGQGAHQPQHF.

The V gene is TRBV7-2, the J gene TRBJ1-5; TRBD1 is a possible D gene (5 bases). This CDR3 has 15 amino acids. V was shortened by 5 bases and J by 1 base, with 12 bases between the two germline ends. Per germline, CDR1 SGHTA and CDR2 FQGNSA. CDR3 sequence reads: CASSPREGSNQPQHF. The CDR3 DNA is TGTGCCAGCAGCCCCCGAGAGGGGAGCAATCAGCCCCAGCATTTT.

The chain employs TRBV28 and TRBJ2-2, with 7 nucleotides matching TRBD1. There are 15 residues in the CDR3. The V gene end was trimmed by 7 bases and the J gene end by 5 bases; junction bases not matched to a gene: 10. CDR1 is MDHEN, CDR2 SYDVKM, per germline. The DNA of the CDR3 is TGTGCCAGCACTGGAACAGGGGAGTGGACCGGGGAGCTGTTTTTT. It specifies CASTGTGEWTGELFF.

The gene calls are TRBV28 and TRBJ1-2, with D unclear. CDR1 is MDHEN and CDR2 is SYDVKM in the germline V gene. The CDR3 totals 13 residues. V was clipped by 5 bases and J by 4 bases, with 11 bases between them. CDR3 in amino acids: CASSSPWSYGYTF. The DNA for the CDR3 is TGTGCCAGCAGTAGTCCTTGGTCCTATGGCTACACCTTC.

The rearrangement links TRBV4-3 to TRBJ1-6; no firm D call. This CDR3 has 18 amino acids. Germline assignment: CDR1 LGHNA and CDR2 YSLEER. Trimming took 2 bases from V and 0 from J, leaving 14 bases between them. The CDR3 sequence is CASSQTRGGSSYNSPLHF. Written as DNA, the CDR3 is TGCGCCAGCAGCCAAACCCGTGGAGGAAGCTCCTATAATTCACCCCTCCACTTT.

V gene TRBV4-2 combines with J gene TRBJ2-7; either TRBD1 or TRBD2 may supply D (5 bases each). The CDR3 runs to 14 residues. The germline CDR1 and CDR2 sequences are LGHNA and YNFKEQ. V was clipped by 5 bases and J by 3 bases, with 14 bases between them. The CDR3 region is CASSSGTEYYEQYF. The CDR3 DNA reads as TGTGCCAGCAGCTCCGGGACGGAGTACTACGAGCAGTACTTC.

This chain uses TRBV19 with TRBJ2-3, with a possible D match to TRBD2 (6 bases). The CDR3 covers 15 residues. The V end lost 3 bases, the J end lost 2 bases, and 12 bases lay between the germline ends. CDR1 and CDR2 from the germline V gene are LNHDA and SQIVND (reference sequence). This CDR3 is CASSIGGATTDTQYF. The CDR3 coding sequence is TGTGCCAGTAGTATCGGCGGGGCTACCACAGATACGCAGTATTTT.

DNA for the CDR3: TGTGCCAGCAGCCACTCCGGGGGGGCAGCCAAAAACATTCAGTACTTC. Protein sequence: CASSHSGGAAKNIQYF. The rearrangement uses TRBV7-2 and TRBJ2-4; the match to TRBD2 covers 8 bases. Looked up from germline, CDR1 is SGHTA and CDR2 is FQGNSA. The CDR3 loop spans 16 amino acids. V dropped 5 bases and J dropped 0; count of bases not matched to a gene: 6.

This clone was observed once. The genes are TRBV29-1 and TRBJ2-2; TRBD2 matches at 7 bases. Germline loops: CDR1 SQVTM, CDR2 ANQGSEA. Losses at the gene ends were 6 bases for V and 1 base for J; bases not matched to a gene: 8. This CDR3 contains 15 residues. The CDR3: CSVRPSGRNTGELFF. The CDR3 DNA reads as TGCAGCGTCCGACCTAGCGGCCGGAACACCGGGGAGCTGTTTTTT.

Here the CDR3 reads CASSPMGDTEAFF. In DNA form, the CDR3 reads TGTGCCAGCAGTCCGATGGGAGACACTGAAGCTTTCTTT. The V call is TRBV12-3 or TRBV12-4, the J call TRBJ1-1; D is undetermined. V dropped 5 bases and J dropped 3 bases, with 10 bases sitting between them. CDR3 length equals 13 residues.

The genes are TRBV6-2 or TRBV6-3 and TRBJ2-1; D gene unclear. Trimming shortened V by 0 bases and J by 11 bases, and 5 bases separated the two germline ends. Germline lookup yields CDR1 MNHEY and CDR2 SVGEGT. The CDR3 spans 11 residues. The CDR3 is CASSYSGKQFF. In nucleotides, the CDR3 is TGTGCCAGCAGTTACTCGGGGAAGCAGTTCTTC.

CDR3 nucleotides: TGCGCCAGCAGCCAAGATAGGAGACAGGGGGCCTATGGCTACACCTTC. It yields the protein CASSQDRRQGAYGYTF. The chain couples TRBV4-3 to TRBJ1-2; 10 positions agree with TRBD1. This CDR3 is built from 16 residues. V shed 0 bases, J shed 4 bases, and the junction held 5 bases outside the gene matches. Germline CDR1 LGHNA, CDR2 YSLEER.

This sequence joins TRBV5-1 and TRBJ2-2; tentative D call: TRBD1 (5 bases). Looked up from germline, CDR1 is SGHRS and CDR2 is YFSETQ. The CDR3 totals 14 residues. With 0 bases removed from V and 6 bases from J, the gap between germline ends came to 9 bases. In DNA form, the CDR3 reads TGCGCCAGCAGCTTGGCAGGGCCCCCCGGGGAGCTGTTTTTT. Translation: CASSLAGPPGELFF.

V usage is TRBV3-1 (or the pseudogene TRBV3-2) and J usage is TRBJ2-7; the D call may be TRBD1 or TRBD2 (5 bases each). The CDR3 runs to 14 residues. Germline assignment: CDR1 LGHDT and CDR2 YNNKEL (reference sequence). V lost 5 bases and J lost 0, with 11 bases in between. This chain's CDR3 is CASSDGTSSYEQYF. CDR3 DNA sequence: TGTGCCAGCAGCGACGGGACGTCCTCCTACGAGCAGTACTTC.

This chain connects TRBV5-4 to TRBJ2-2; 7 bases fit TRBD2. Germline values: CDR1 SGHNT, CDR2 YYREEE (reference sequence). Unmatched junction bases numbered 4, after V lost 4 bases and J lost 1 base. The CDR3 runs 15 residues. CDR3 sequence (DNA): TGTGCCAGCAGCACTGGGGGGGTGAACACCGGGGAGCTGTTTTTT. It codes for CASSTGGVNTGELFF.

The chain combines TRBV2 with TRBJ2-7; weak D call: TRBD2 (5 bases). The CDR3 covers 12 residues. V gave up 4 bases and J gave up 3 bases, with 7 bases separating them. The germline CDR1 and CDR2 sequences are SNHLY and FYNNEI. The CDR3 DNA follows: TGTGCCAGCAGTGGAGGGAGCTACGAGCAGTACTTC. Translation gives CASSGGSYEQYF.